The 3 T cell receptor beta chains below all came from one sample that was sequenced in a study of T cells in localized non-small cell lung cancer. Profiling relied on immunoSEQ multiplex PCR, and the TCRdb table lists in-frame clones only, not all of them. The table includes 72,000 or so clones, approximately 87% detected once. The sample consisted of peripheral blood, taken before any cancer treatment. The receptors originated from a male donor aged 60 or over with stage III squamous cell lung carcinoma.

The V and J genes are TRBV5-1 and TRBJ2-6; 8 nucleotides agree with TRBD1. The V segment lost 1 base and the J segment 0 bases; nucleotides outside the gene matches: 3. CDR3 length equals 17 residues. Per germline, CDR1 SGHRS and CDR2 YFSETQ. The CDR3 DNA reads TGCGCCAGCAGCTTGCAGGGGGCATCCTCTGGGGCCAACGTCCTGACTTTC. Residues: CASSLQGASSGANVLTF. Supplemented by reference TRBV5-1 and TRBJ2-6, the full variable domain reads KAGVTQTPRYLIKTRGQQVTLSCSPISGHRSVSWYQQTPGQGLQFLFEYFSETQRNKGNFPGRFSGRQFSNSRSEMNVSTLELGDSALYLCASSLQGASSGANVLTFGAGSRLTVL.

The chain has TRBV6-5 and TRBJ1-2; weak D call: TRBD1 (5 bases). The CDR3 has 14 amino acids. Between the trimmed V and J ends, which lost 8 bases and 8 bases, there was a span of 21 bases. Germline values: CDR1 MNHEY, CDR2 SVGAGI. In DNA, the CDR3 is TGTGCCAGCCCTAGAGGGCCCGGGGGGAGAGGCTACACCTTC. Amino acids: CASPRGPGGRGYTF.

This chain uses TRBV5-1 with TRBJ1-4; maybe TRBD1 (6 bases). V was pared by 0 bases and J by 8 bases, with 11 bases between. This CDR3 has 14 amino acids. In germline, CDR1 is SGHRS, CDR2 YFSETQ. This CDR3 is CASSLEGRGEKLFF. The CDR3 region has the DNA TGCGCCAGCAGCTTGGAGGGCAGGGGCGAAAAACTGTTTTTT. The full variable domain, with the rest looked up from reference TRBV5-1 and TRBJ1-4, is KAGVTQTPRYLIKTRGQQVTLSCSPISGHRSVSWYQQTPGQGLQFLFEYFSETQRNKGNFPGRFSGRQFSNSRSEMNVSTLELGDSALYLCASSLEGRGEKLFFGSGTQLSVL.